This T cell receptor (beta chain) was retrieved from a study of cytomegalovirus exposure and HLA in healthy donors (dated by TCRdb to about 2017). Study-level background: According to an earlier analysis of a few hundred of the donors, some 180 million T cells yielded some 110 million unique TCR beta sequences and 276 Gb of sequence data. Rather than using new phenotypic data, the later analysis identified candidate immune exposures from TCR beta sequences and from how often those sequences occurred across donors. A handful of DR-DQ haplotypes were handled as single units for association and clustering because linkage in the cohort was strong. To decide whether each TCR beta V gene segment behaved as functional or pseudogenic, an earlier analysis of approximately 620 of the donors relied on high-throughput TCR beta sequencing. In a later genetic analysis, genome-wide SNP genotypes for about 55% of the roughly 700 donors were used, and that subset was treated as a discovery cohort. A later analysis re-examined previously published TCR beta repertoires from just over 650 donors and added high-resolution HLA genotyping to investigate patterns of TCR occurrence. Class I and class II HLA loci were covered by the typing at four-digit resolution. Donor age, sex, ethnicity and CMV serostatus were compiled alongside the repertoire data. The study combined high-throughput TCR immunosequencing, statistical association of individual TCRs with disease status, and machine learning to predict cytomegalovirus infection status. Among a few hundred genotyped donors of the cohort, an average of approximately 230,000 unique TCR beta nucleotide sequences were sequenced per donor, around 20% of them non-productive. Every repertoire in the discovery cohort had been generated on one and the same sequencing platform. Of the approximately 400 genotyped donors, about 80% fell in the genetic ancestry cluster associated with self-reported Caucasian donors. The study was designed to test whether signatures of past pathogen exposure could be identified by cataloging public T cell receptors. An early release covering more than 500 HLA-typed donors comprised 300 to 350 gigabases of sequencing data and tens of millions of unique TCR sequences. The number of typed donors differed by locus: about 629-640 for A, B, C, DRB1 and DQB1; roughly 510 for DQA1; approximately 600 for DPA1; and around 450 for DPB1. Along with the approximately 700-subject first cohort, a separate validation cohort of over 90 different subjects was used. The study used immunosequencing to profile the T cell repertoires of 666 subjects and linked those repertoires to cytomegalovirus serostatus. Here is what the overall study found, with its caveats: When HLA alleles, especially DR and DQ, strongly co-occurred, attributing TCR associations to individual alleles was difficult. A later analysis found that TCR association rates varied across HLA loci, with DRB1 alleles showing the most associated TCRs and HLA-C alleles the fewest. Three of the identified cytomegalovirus-associated TCR beta chains were confirmed in vitro to be specific for cytomegalovirus antigens. Correlated functional status among segregating V segments might be attributable to linkage disequilibrium, but an unknown experimental factor could not be ruled out. Because counts were too low, some 16 rarely observed V segments, including chromosome 9 orphons, were excluded from the earlier analysis of some 590 of the donors. Presence/absence analyses assumed roughly uniform sequencing depth across donors, an assumption that may not hold. A further reported finding was that TCR beta sequences accurately predicted the HLA-A and HLA-B alleles for most subjects in the first cohort. In a later analysis, over 15,000 TCR beta sequences were associated with specific HLA alleles at a false discovery rate of 0.05. This cohort had only TCR beta chains sequenced, and the lack of alpha or paired-chain data limited which features could be detected. HLA typing was unavailable for some donors at each locus, so association tests used only the typed subset. Some IMGT-functional V segments, including TRBV6-2 and TRBV6-3, could not be distinguished by the 87-base-pair reads and were therefore excluded. According to a later analysis, parvovirus B19, influenza, CMV and Epstein-Barr virus appeared linked to several top co-occurrence clusters. The classifier was reported to diagnose cytomegalovirus status with high specificity and sensitivity in both the original cohort and the validation cohort. The only immune exposure information available for the cohort was CMV serostatus. V-gene and J-gene trimming of TCR beta chains was associated with a missense DCLRE1C variant in a later genetic analysis, and the association was replicated in an independent cohort. Compared with the approximately 670-donor mean, donors in an Asian-associated ancestry cluster had fewer N-insertions in productive TCRs, according to a later genetic analysis. The sequencing pipeline was judged likely to have produced a cluster of highly shared sequence variants as a technical artifact. According to the authors, the approach could potentially be generalized to other disease states and immunological phenotypes. In a later analysis, most CMV-associated TCR beta chains were found to appear HLA-restricted, with HLA associations seemingly driven largely by CMV exposure. In a later analysis, HLA-associated TCR beta chains showed more clonal expansion and lower generation probabilities than non-associated chains that were equally common. In an earlier analysis of fewer than 750 of the donors, most TCR beta V segments were observed in productive rearrangements about 87% or about 30% of the time, broadly matching IMGT annotations. The study listed around 160 TCR beta chains as associated with cytomegalovirus. Most TCR sequences were seen in very few donors, while some public TCRs were found in many individuals.

Per the germline V gene (reference sequence), SEHNR is the CDR1 and FQNEAQ is the CDR2. The CDR3 holds 14 amino acids from the cysteine to the phenylalanine. Kept here is only the CDR3 DNA, which spans 42 bases and is read in frame from base 1. V loses 5 bases at its end and J loses 6 bases; junction bases beyond the gene matches: 6. Concerning this clone: The antigen it binds to is not known.

The cohort comprised more than 550 healthy bone marrow donors. At the time of sampling, all cohort members were nominally healthy, though unrecorded immune exposures were likely present. The donor was CMV seropositive and was included in the group of 250 to 350 seropositive cohort members. Every donor gave a peripheral blood sample, and the peripheral blood mononuclear cells from that sample were used for TCR beta sequencing. The Qiagen DNeasy Blood Extraction Kit was used to extract genomic DNA from the blood cell samples. Libraries were prepared through the immunoSEQ multiplex PCR assay. A mixture of 60 forward primers for TCR Vbeta segments and 13 reverse primers for TCR Jbeta segments was used in the multiplex PCR. A multiplex PCR assay on genomic DNA amplified the CDR3 region of rearranged TCR beta genes. On the Illumina HiSeq System, the amplified TCR beta libraries were sequenced as 87-base-pair reads. Regarding the original processing steps: A later analysis tallied approximately 87 million unique TCR beta chains across the 666 repertoires, and approximately 9.9 million of those chains were shared by two or more donors. Raw reads were error-corrected and collapsed into unique sequences by a nearest-neighbor algorithm in which closely related sequences were merged to remove PCR and sequencing errors. Alignment of CDR3 sequences to IMGT reference sequences was used to assign V, D and J gene segments. For a sequence to be retained, at least a six-nucleotide match to both a V gene segment and a J gene segment was required. A rearrangement counted as productive if the CDR3 had no stop codons and remained in frame with V and J, and every other rearrangement counted as non-productive. CDR3 was defined by IMGT convention, running from the second conserved V-encoded cysteine to the conserved J-encoded phenylalanine. In an earlier analysis of around 640 of the donors, sequences lacking an unambiguous match to a single V gene segment were excluded. In an earlier analysis of 450 to 750 of the donors, a V segment was called functional when productive rearrangements were above 56.7%, and segregating when the standard deviation between donors exceeded 5%. A statistical classification framework was developed to diagnose cytomegalovirus status using the catalog of TCR beta chain sequences. V and J gene assignment, in a later analysis, came from comparing TCR nucleotide sequences with IMGT/GENE-DB human TR gene sequences. A later analysis assigned CDR3 sequences and most-parsimonious VDJ recombination scenarios with the TCRdist pipeline. A later analysis defined each TCR beta chain by its CDR3 amino acid sequence plus V-gene family, and excluded reads lacking a unique V-gene family. To address suspected cross-contamination and a sequencing artifact, a later analysis removed over 500 highly shared, low-generation-probability nucleotide sequences. For each public chain, a later analysis derived a clonal expansion index from normalized ranks of inferred template counts within each repertoire. In a later analysis, generation probabilities were computed with a VDJ recombination model fitted to out-of-frame rearrangements, and the resulting probabilities were checked against IGoR. In a later analysis, TCR-TCR, TCR-HLA and TCR-CMV co-occurrence was scored with hypergeometric tests, and a repertoire-size bias correction was applied to TCR pairs. A later analysis estimated false discovery rates by permuting HLA or CMV assignments 20 times. In a later analysis, co-occurring TCRs were grouped using DBSCAN, and TCRdist sequence similarity was added for clustering within HLA-allele-positive subsets. Repertoires with fewer than 30,000 or more than 120,000 public chains, plus five repertoires with anomalous nucleotide sharing, were excluded from co-occurrence clustering. TCRdb mirrors the immuneACCESS table, restricted to in-frame sequences. Some clones are absent from its copies; in checked studies, under half trace to an unresolved V gene, and the reason for the others is unknown. The DNA was the basis for D and trimming; V, J and clone size are from that table. This sample's clone table shows 200,000 to 250,000 clones. 0.95% to 1.3% of the sample is held by the ten biggest clonotypes.

The sample was PBMCs. The rearrangement joined TRBV7-9 to TRBJ1-5, with 8 bases aligning to TRBD1. The source of this sequence is a girl aged 2 to 9 in good health and CMV-seropositive. In nucleotide form, the sequence is TGTGCCAGCAGCCCCTCGGGACAGGTTCAGCCCCAGCATTTT. It encodes CASSPSGQVQPQHF.